The 27 T cell receptor beta chains below all came from one sample that was sequenced in a study of cytomegalovirus exposure and HLA in healthy donors (dated by TCRdb to about 2017). Receptor libraries were prepared by the immunoSEQ multiplex PCR assay. In TCRdb, the immuneACCESS table is reduced to in-frame sequences with V and J assigned. These tables do not hold every clone; where another copy was compared, an unresolved V gene accounts for under half, and the others remain unexplained. For this sample the table gives about 200,000 clones, of which 80% to 90% were detected only once. The ten largest clones represent about 2.7% of the sample. Sequences were obtained from PBMCs. These receptors were collected from a woman under 30 in good health and CMV-seronegative.

V gene TRBV6-1 combines with J gene TRBJ1-2, with 10 bases fitting TRBD1. V gave up 8 bases and J gave up 3 bases; unmatched junction bases: 6. The CDR3 spans 14 residues. CDR1 MNHNS and CDR2 SASEGT come from the germline V gene. CDR3 coding DNA: TGTGCCAGCGTCCCGGGACAGGGGCACTATGGCTACACCTTC. Translation gives CASVPGQGHYGYTF.

This clone appeared once. The CDR3 loop reads CASSYANEAFF. The CDR3 DNA reads TGTGCCAGCAGTTACGCGAACGAAGCTTTCTTT. The chain carries TRBV6-5 and TRBJ1-1; no reliable D call. The V gene lost 2 bases and the J gene lost 8 bases, with 6 bases spanning the gap. The CDR3 extends over 11 amino acids. CDR1 is MNHEY, CDR2 SVGAGI, per germline.

This sequence joins TRBV28 and TRBJ2-2; 9 nucleotides line up with TRBD2. The CDR3 is 14 amino acids. The V gene end was trimmed by 3 bases and the J gene end by 5 bases; junction bases not matched to a gene: 1. CDR1 is MDHEN, CDR2 SYDVKM, per germline. The CDR3 region is CASSFSGRTGELFF. The CDR3, as DNA: TGTGCCAGCAGTTTTAGCGGGAGAACCGGGGAGCTGTTTTTT.

The V and J genes are TRBV5-5 and TRBJ2-2; maybe TRBD2 (6 bases). The length of the CDR3 is 14 residues. Trimming removed 1 base at V and 5 bases at J, with 9 bases between. Germline V lookup: CDR1 SGHKS, CDR2 YYEKEE (reference sequence). The chain's CDR3 is CASSLCGRTGELFF. Here the CDR3 DNA reads TGTGCCAGCAGCTTGTGTGGGAGGACCGGGGAGCTGTTTTTT.

The chain is built from TRBV27 and TRBJ1-2; 7 bases line up with TRBD1. The CDR3 runs 14 residues. The germline gives CDR1 MNHEY, CDR2 SMNVEV (reference sequence). Trimming took 6 bases from V and 4 from J; bases not matched to a gene: 8. As DNA, the CDR3 is TGTGCCAGCAGCCCAGCCAGGGGGTTCTATGGCTACACCTTC. Amino acid sequence: CASSPARGFYGYTF.

The chain joins TRBV7-9 to TRBJ2-2, with D tentatively TRBD1 (5 bases). CDR3 length: 13 residues. With 11 bases removed from V and 1 base from J, the gap between germline ends came to 11 bases. Germline CDR1 is SEHNR and CDR2 is FQNEAQ (reference sequence). CDR3 sequence: CADVGENTGELFF. CDR3 in DNA: TGTGCCGACGTAGGGGAGAACACCGGGGAGCTGTTTTTT.

The table lists this clone with a count of one. The chain joins TRBV7-8 to TRBJ2-1, with D possibly being TRBD2 (7 bases). V lost 1 base to trimming and J lost 1 base, with 20 bases between them. CDR3 length: 19 amino acids. Looked up from germline, CDR1 is SGHVS and CDR2 is FQNEAQ. The CDR3 nucleotides are TGTGCCAGCAGCTTAGACGAGTTCCGGGGGGCGAGGTCCTACAATGAGCAGTTCTTC. It yields the protein CASSLDEFRGARSYNEQFF.

The CDR3 coding sequence is TGTGCCAGCTCACCTCCGCACCGGGCCTACGAGCAGTACTTC. Residues: CASSPPHRAYEQYF. The chain joins TRBV18 to TRBJ2-7; D unresolved. V was trimmed by 3 bases and J by 2 bases, leaving 11 bases between them. The CDR3 spans 14 residues. Per the germline V gene, CDR1 is KGHSH and CDR2 is LQKENI.

The chain joins TRBV5-1 to TRBJ2-2; 8 nucleotides match TRBD2. V trimming: 0 bases; J trimming: 4 bases; junction bases outside the gene matches: 5. The CDR3 loop spans 16 amino acids. The germline V gene encodes CDR1 SGHRS and CDR2 YFSETQ. CDR3 sequence: CASSLEAAGATGELFF. DNA of the CDR3: TGCGCCAGCAGCTTGGAAGCAGCGGGAGCCACCGGGGAGCTGTTTTTT.

The chain uses TRBV2 and TRBJ1-2, with D tentatively TRBD1 (5 bases). The CDR3 has 14 amino acids. The ends were cut back, 2 bases at V and 4 bases at J, with 11 bases in the middle. Germline V gene sequence: CDR1 SNHLY, CDR2 FYNNEI. Here the CDR3 reads CASSETQGSYGYTF. CDR3 nucleotide sequence: TGTGCCAGCAGTGAAACCCAGGGTTCCTATGGCTACACCTTC.

This rearrangement joins TRBV5-1 to TRBJ1-1; D is uncertain. With 4 bases removed from V and 7 bases from J, the gap between germline ends came to 8 bases. Per germline, CDR1 SGHRS and CDR2 YFSETQ. The length of the CDR3 is 11 residues. The CDR3 region has the DNA TGCGCCAGCAGCCCCGGGGATGAAGCTTTCTTT. It encodes CASSPGDEAFF.

V usage is TRBV15 and J usage is TRBJ2-7; maybe TRBD2 (5 bases). CDR3 length: 16 amino acids. Trimming removed 0 bases at V and 3 bases at J, with 15 bases between. The germline gives CDR1 LNHNV, CDR2 YYDKDF (reference sequence). The CDR3 is CATSRDQWGEVYEQYF. CDR3 DNA: TGTGCCACCAGCAGAGATCAGTGGGGAGAAGTCTACGAGCAGTACTTC. The full variable domain, its missing parts supplied by reference TRBV15 and TRBJ2-7, is DAMVIQNPRYQVTQFGKPVTLSCSQTLNHNVMYWYQQKSSQAPKLLFHYYDKDFNNEADTPDNFQSRRPNTSFCFLDIRSPGLGDTAMYLCATSRDQWGEVYEQYFGPGTRLTVT.

The gene calls are TRBV18 and TRBJ2-7; 7 bases align to TRBD1. After removal of 2 bases from V and 3 bases from J, the junction contained 7 bases not matched to a gene. This CDR3 is built from 15 residues. Germline values: CDR1 KGHSH, CDR2 LQKENI. The CDR3 here is CASSPDYRDSYEQYF. CDR3 coding DNA: TGTGCCAGCTCACCAGATTACCGGGACAGCTACGAGCAGTACTTC.

The chain joins TRBV7-9 to TRBJ2-7; 9 nucleotides match TRBD1. Germline V gene data show CDR1 as SEHNR and CDR2 as FQNEAQ (reference sequence). The ends lost 5 bases at V and 2 bases at J; junction bases unmatched: 10. The CDR3 is 16 amino acids. The chain's CDR3 is CASSPRAGTGTYEQYF. CDR3 bases: TGTGCCAGCAGCCCGCGCGCCGGGACAGGGACCTACGAGCAGTACTTC.

This chain joins TRBV10-2 and TRBJ1-1; 7 nucleotides line up with TRBD1. This CDR3 is 13 amino acids long. Germline V gene data show CDR1 as WSHSY and CDR2 as SAAADI. V trimming: 7 bases; J trimming: 6 bases; junction bases outside the gene matches: 8. CDR3 bases: TGCGCCAGCACCCGACGCCAGGGGGCTGAAGCTTTCTTT. Translation: CASTRRQGAEAFF.

This chain connects TRBV19 to TRBJ2-5, with 14 bases fitting TRBD2. This CDR3 has 15 residues. V gave up 9 bases and J gave up 5 bases; unmatched junction bases: 8. From germline, CDR1 is LNHDA and CDR2 SQIVND (reference sequence). The CDR3 coding sequence is TGTGCCAGCCGCGGGACTAGCGGGAGTTGGGAGACCCAGTACTTC. It yields the protein CASRGTSGSWETQYF.

The chain couples TRBV7-9 to TRBJ1-1; D unresolved. Trimming left V 5 bases short and J 5 bases short, with 9 bases between. CDR1 and CDR2 (germline): SEHNR, FQNEAQ (reference sequence). The CDR3 is made up of 12 amino acids. The CDR3 loop reads CASSPAGTEAFF. CDR3 DNA sequence: TGTGCCAGCAGCCCAGCGGGGACTGAAGCTTTCTTT. Using reference TRBV7-9 and TRBJ1-1 for the parts outside the CDR3, the full variable domain is DTGVSQNPRHKITKRGQNVTFRCDPISEHNRLYWYRQTLGQGPEFLTYFQNEAQLEKSRLLSDRFSAERPKGSFSTLEIQRTEQGDSAMYLCASSPAGTEAFFGQGTRLTVV.

The chain couples TRBV4-1 to TRBJ2-1; D is unresolved. The CDR3 is made up of 14 amino acids. Trimming stripped 0 bases from V and 9 bases from J, with 12 bases between. In germline, CDR1 is MGHRA, CDR2 YSYEKL. CDR3 sequence: CASSQDVEIPEQFF. Written as DNA, the CDR3 is TGCGCCAGCAGCCAAGATGTTGAGATACCTGAGCAGTTCTTC.

The rearrangement links TRBV4-1 to TRBJ2-7; 8 nucleotides agree with TRBD1. Per the germline V gene, CDR1 is MGHRA and CDR2 is YSYEKL. J gave up 1 base and V 5 bases, and 16 bases lay outside the gene matches. The CDR3 length is 18 residues. The CDR3 nucleotides read TGCGCCAGCAGCGCCCTCGGTGGAGGACAGGGCCTATCCTACGAGCAGTACTTC. Translating it yields CASSALGGGQGLSYEQYF.

This sequence joins TRBV27 and TRBJ2-7; D is unclear. CDR3 size: 15 residues. CDR1 is MNHEY and CDR2 is SMNVEV in the germline V gene (reference sequence). Trimming left V 0 bases short and J 0 bases short, with 9 bases between. The CDR3 protein is CASSLSGLPSYEQYF. CDR3 nucleotides: TGTGCCAGCAGTTTATCGGGCCTTCCCTCCTACGAGCAGTACTTC.

This sequence joins TRBV5-1 and TRBJ2-1, with D possibly being TRBD1 (5 bases). V lost 3 bases and J lost 1, with 8 bases in between. Germline values: CDR1 SGHRS, CDR2 YFSETQ. The CDR3 loop spans 14 amino acids. The CDR3 reads CASSSDSSYNEQFF. The CDR3, as DNA: TGCGCCAGCAGCTCCGACAGTTCCTACAATGAGCAGTTCTTC.

The chain links TRBV5-6 to TRBJ1-5; D gene unclear. The CDR3 extends over 17 amino acids. Between the trimmed V and J ends, which lost 5 bases and 0 bases, there was a span of 18 bases. Germline CDR1 and CDR2: SGHDT and YYEEEE. The CDR3, as DNA: TGTGCCAGCAGGCCAAAACAGCTGCCTTATAGCAATCAGCCCCAGCATTTT. Translation: CASRPKQLPYSNQPQHF.

This rearrangement joins TRBV28 to TRBJ2-7; 8 bases are a match to TRBD2. Unmatched junction bases numbered 3, after V lost 0 bases and J lost 5 bases. Germline V CDR1 and CDR2: MDHEN, SYDVKM. There are 14 residues in the CDR3. The CDR3 DNA follows: TGTGCCAGCAGTTTATGGGGACTAGATCACGAGCAGTACTTC. This sequence encodes CASSLWGLDHEQYF.

The chain is built from TRBV28 and TRBJ2-7; TRBD1 matches at 9 bases. CDR1 MDHEN and CDR2 SYDVKM come from the germline V gene. The V gene end was trimmed by 10 bases and the J gene end by 4 bases; junction bases not matched to a gene: 14. CDR3 length equals 15 residues. The CDR3 sequence is CATRVQQGAIYEQYF. DNA for the CDR3: TGTGCCACCAGAGTACAACAGGGGGCGATATACGAGCAGTACTTC.

The V and J genes are TRBV2 and TRBJ1-2, with D perhaps matching TRBD1 (6 bases). V was clipped by 0 bases and J by 4 bases, with 15 bases between them. Germline CDR1 and CDR2: SNHLY and FYNNEI. This CDR3 is built from 16 residues. This CDR3 is CASSEAPPGEGYGYTF. The CDR3 coding sequence is TGTGCCAGCAGTGAAGCGCCGCCAGGGGAAGGCTATGGCTACACCTTC.

J is TRBJ1-5 and V is TRBV7-2, with 7 bases identical to TRBD1. The CDR3 totals 17 residues. Germline V gene data show CDR1 as SGHTA and CDR2 as FQGNSA. Trimming at V came to 1 base and at J to 11 bases, leaving 17 bases not matched to a gene. The CDR3 reads CASSLVGDSRQAGAQHF. The CDR3 nucleotides are TGTGCCAGCAGCTTAGTTGGGGACAGCCGCCAGGCAGGGGCCCAGCATTTT.

A remark on this clone: At one boundary the junction diverges from the germline segment, which might be a read error. The gene calls are TRBV7-7 and TRBJ2-2; 10 bases are a match to TRBD2. Germline values: CDR1 SSHAT, CDR2 FNYEAQ (reference sequence). The CDR3 has 17 amino acids. In DNA form, the CDR3 reads TGTGCTAGCAGCTTAGATAGTCTAGCGGGAGCCACCGGGGAGCTGTTTTTT. This codes for CASSLDSLAGATGELFF. Full variable domain (outside the CDR3, taken from reference TRBV7-7 and TRBJ2-2): GAGVSQSPRYKVTKRGQDVTLRCDPISSHATLYWYQQALGQGPEFLTYFNYEAQPDKSGLPSDRFSAERPEGSISTLTIQRTEQRDSAMYRCASSLDSLAGATGELFFGEGSRLTVL.